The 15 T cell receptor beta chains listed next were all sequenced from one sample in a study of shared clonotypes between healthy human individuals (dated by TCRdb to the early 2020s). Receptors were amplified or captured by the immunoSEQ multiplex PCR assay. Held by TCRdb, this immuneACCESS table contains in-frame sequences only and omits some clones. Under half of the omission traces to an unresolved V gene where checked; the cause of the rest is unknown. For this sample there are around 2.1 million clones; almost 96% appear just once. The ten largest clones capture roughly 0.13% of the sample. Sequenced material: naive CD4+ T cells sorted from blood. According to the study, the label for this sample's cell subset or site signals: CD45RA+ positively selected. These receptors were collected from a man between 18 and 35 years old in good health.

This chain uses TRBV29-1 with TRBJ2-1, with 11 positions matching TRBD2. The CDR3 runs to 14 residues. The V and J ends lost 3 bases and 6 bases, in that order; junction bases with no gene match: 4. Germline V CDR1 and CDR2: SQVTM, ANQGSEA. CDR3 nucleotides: TGCAGCGTTGACCATAGCGGGGGGGCCAATGAGCAGTTCTTC. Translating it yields CSVDHSGGANEQFF.

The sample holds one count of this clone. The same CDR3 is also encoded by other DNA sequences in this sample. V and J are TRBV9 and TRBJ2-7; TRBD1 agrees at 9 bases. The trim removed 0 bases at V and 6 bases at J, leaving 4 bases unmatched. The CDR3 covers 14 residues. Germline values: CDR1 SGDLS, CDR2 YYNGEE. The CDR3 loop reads CASSVAGDRAEQYF. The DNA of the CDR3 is TGTGCCAGCAGCGTAGCGGGGGACAGGGCCGAGCAGTACTTC.

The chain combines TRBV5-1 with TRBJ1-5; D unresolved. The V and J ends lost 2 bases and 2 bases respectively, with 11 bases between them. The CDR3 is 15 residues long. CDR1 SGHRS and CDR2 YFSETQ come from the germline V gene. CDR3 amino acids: CASSFSGGGNQPQHF. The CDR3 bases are TGCGCCAGCAGCTTCTCGGGTGGGGGCAATCAGCCCCAGCATTTT.

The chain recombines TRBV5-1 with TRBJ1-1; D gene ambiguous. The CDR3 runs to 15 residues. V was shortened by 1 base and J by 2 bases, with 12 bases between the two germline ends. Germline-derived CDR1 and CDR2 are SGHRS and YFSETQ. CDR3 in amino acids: CASSLWEDSNTEAFF. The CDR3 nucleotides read TGCGCCAGCAGCTTGTGGGAGGACTCCAACACTGAAGCTTTCTTT. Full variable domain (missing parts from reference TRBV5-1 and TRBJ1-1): KAGVTQTPRYLIKTRGQQVTLSCSPISGHRSVSWYQQTPGQGLQFLFEYFSETQRNKGNFPGRFSGRQFSNSRSEMNVSTLELGDSALYLCASSLWEDSNTEAFFGQGTRLTVV.

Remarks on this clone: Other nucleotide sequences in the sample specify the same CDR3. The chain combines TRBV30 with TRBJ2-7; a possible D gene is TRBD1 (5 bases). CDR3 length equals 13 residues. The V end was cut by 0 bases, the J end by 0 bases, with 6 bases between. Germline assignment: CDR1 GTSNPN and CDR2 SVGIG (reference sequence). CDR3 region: CAWSVGASYEQYF. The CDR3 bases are TGTGCCTGGAGTGTAGGGGCCTCCTACGAGCAGTACTTC.

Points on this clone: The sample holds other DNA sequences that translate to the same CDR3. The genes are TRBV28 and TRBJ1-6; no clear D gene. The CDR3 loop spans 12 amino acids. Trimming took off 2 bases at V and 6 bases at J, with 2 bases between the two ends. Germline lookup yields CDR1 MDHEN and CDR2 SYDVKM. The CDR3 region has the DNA TGTGCCAGCAGTTTAGGTAATTCACCCCTCCACTTT. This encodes CASSLGNSPLHF. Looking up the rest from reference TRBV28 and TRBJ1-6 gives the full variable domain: DVKVTQSSRYLVKRTGEKVFLECVQDMDHENMFWYRQDPGLGLRLIYFSYDVKMKEKGDIPEGYSVSREKKERFSLILESASTNQTSMYLCASSLGNSPLHFGNGTRLTVT.

CDR3 bases: TGTGCCAGCAGGGTTACAGGGAAGAGGAACACTGAAGCTTTCTTT. Translated: CASRVTGKRNTEAFF. V usage is TRBV27 and J usage is TRBJ1-1; possibly TRBD1 for D (6 bases). Germline CDR1 MNHEY, CDR2 SMNVEV (reference sequence). The CDR3 extends over 15 amino acids. Trimming took off 6 bases at V and 1 base at J, with 15 bases between the two ends.

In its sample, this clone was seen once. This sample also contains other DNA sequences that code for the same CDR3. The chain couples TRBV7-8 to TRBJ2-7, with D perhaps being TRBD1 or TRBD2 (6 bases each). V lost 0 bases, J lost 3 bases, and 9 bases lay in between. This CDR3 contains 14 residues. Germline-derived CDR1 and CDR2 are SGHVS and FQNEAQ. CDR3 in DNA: TGTGCCAGCAGCTTAGCAGGGGGGATCTACGAGCAGTACTTC. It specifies CASSLAGGIYEQYF.

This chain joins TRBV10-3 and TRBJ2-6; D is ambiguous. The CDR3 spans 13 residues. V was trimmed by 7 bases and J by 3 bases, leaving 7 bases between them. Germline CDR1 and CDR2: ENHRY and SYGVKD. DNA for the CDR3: TGTGCCATCAACTCGGATGGGGCCAACGTCCTGACTTTC. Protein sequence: CAINSDGANVLTF.

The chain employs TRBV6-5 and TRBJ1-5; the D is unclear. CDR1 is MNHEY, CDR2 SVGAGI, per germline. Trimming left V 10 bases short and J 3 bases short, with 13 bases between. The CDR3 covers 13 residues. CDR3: CATSVMINQPQHF. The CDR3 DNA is TGTGCCACTAGTGTGATGATCAATCAGCCCCAGCATTTT.

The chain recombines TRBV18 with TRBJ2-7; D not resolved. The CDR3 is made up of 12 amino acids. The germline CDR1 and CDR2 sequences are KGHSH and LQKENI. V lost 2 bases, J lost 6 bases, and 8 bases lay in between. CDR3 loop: CASSPAISEQYF. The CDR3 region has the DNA TGTGCCAGCTCACCAGCAATAAGCGAGCAGTACTTC. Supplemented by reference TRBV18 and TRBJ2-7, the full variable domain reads NAGVMQNPRHLVRRRGQEARLRCSPMKGHSHVYWYRQLPEEGLKFMVYLQKENIIDESGMPKERFSAEFPKEGPSILRIQQVVRGDSAAYFCASSPAISEQYFGPGTRLTVT.

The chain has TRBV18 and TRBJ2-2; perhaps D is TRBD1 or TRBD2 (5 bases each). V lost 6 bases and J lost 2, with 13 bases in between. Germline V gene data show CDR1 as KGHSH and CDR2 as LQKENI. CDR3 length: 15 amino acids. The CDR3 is CASSSRGLNTGELFF. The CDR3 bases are TGTGCCAGCTCGTCACGGGGCTTAAACACCGGGGAGCTGTTTTTT.

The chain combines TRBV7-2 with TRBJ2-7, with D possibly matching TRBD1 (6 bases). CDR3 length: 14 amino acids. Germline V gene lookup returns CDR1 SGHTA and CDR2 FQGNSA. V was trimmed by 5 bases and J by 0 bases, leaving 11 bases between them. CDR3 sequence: CASSGAGDSYEQYF. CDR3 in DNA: TGTGCCAGCAGCGGCGCAGGGGACTCCTACGAGCAGTACTTC.

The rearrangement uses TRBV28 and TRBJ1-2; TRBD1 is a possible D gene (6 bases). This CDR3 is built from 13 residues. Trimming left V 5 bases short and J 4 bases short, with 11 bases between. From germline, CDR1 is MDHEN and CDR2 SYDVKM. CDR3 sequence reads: CASSPRQAYGYTF. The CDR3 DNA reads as TGTGCCAGCAGTCCCCGACAGGCCTATGGCTACACCTTC.

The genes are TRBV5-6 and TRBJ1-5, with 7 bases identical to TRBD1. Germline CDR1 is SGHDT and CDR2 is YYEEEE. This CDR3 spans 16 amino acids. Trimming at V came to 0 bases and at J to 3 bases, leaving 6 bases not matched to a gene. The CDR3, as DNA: TGTGCCAGCAGCTTGGGCACAGGGGTAGTCAATCAGCCCCAGCATTTT. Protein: CASSLGTGVVNQPQHF.